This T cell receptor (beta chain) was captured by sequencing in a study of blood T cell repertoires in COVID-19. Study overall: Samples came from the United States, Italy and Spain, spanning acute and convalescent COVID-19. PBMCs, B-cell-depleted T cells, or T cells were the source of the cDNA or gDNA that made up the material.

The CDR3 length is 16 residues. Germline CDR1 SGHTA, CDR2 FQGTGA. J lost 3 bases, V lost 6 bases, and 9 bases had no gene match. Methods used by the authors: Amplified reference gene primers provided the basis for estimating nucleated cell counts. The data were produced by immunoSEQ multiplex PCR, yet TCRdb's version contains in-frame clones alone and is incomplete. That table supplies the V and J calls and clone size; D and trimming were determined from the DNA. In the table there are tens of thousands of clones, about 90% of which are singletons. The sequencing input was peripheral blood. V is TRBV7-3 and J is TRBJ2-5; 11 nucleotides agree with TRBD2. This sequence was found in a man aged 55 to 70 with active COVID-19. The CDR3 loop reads CASRQNPGLAEETQYF. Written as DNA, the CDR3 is TGTGCCAGCAGGCAAAACCCGGGACTAGCGGAAGAGACCCAGTACTTC.